This T cell receptor (beta chain) was sequenced in a study of cytomegalovirus exposure and HLA in healthy donors. CDR1 is SGHNT, CDR2 YYREEE, per germline (reference sequence). V lost 6 bases to trimming and J lost 4 bases, with 19 bases between them. CDR3 length: 15 residues. PCR used 60 Vbeta primers and 13 Jbeta primers. Some clones are missing from TCRdb's copy, which holds only in-frame ones; the method was immunoSEQ multiplex PCR. The sample lists around 130,000 clones; 70% were seen once. The rearrangement joins TRBV5-4 to TRBJ1-1; perhaps TRBD1 as D (5 bases). This clonotype originated in a woman aged 25 to 39 in good health and CMV-seronegative. Sequencing used PBMCs. In DNA form, the CDR3 reads TGTGCCAGCATAAACTTTGGCGGGGCGCGCACTGAAGCTTTCTTT. This translates into CASINFGGARTEAFF.